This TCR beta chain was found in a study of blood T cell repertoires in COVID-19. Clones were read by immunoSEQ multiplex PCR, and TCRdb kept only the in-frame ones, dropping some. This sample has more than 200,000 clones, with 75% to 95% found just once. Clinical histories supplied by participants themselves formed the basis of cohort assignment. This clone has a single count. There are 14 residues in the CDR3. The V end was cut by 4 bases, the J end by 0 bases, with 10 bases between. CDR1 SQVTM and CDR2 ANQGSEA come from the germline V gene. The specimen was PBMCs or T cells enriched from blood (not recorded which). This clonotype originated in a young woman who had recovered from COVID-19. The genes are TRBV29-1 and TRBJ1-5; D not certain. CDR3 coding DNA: TGCAGCGTTGTGAGCGGTTATAGCAATCAGCCCCAGCATTTT. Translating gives CSVVSGYSNQPQHF. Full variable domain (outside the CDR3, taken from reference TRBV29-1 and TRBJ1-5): SAVISQKPSRDICQRGTSLTIQCQVDSQVTMMFWYRQQPGQSLTLIATANQGSEATYESGFVIDKFPISRPNLTFSTLTVSNMSPEDSSIYLCSVVSGYSNQPQHFGDGTRLSIL.